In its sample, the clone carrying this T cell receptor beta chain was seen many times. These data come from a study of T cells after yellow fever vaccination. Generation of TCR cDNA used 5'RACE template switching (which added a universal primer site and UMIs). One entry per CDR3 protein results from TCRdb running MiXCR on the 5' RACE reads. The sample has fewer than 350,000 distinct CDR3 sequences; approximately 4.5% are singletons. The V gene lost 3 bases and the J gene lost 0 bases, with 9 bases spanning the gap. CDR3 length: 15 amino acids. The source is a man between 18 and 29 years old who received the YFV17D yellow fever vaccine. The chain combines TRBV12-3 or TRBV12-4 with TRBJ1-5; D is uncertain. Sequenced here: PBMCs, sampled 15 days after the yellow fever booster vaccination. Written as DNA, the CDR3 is TGTGCCAGCAGTTTGGGCTACGTTAGCAATCAGCCCCAGCATTTT. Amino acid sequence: CASSLGYVSNQPQHF.